The rows below give T cell receptor beta chains drawn from one sample of a study of blood T cell repertoires in COVID-19. Method: immunoSEQ multiplex PCR; TCRdb's copy keeps in-frame clones and lacks some. In the table there are over 150,000 clones, roughly 81% of which are singletons. Sequences were obtained from peripheral blood. All receptors come from a woman of 80 years or more with COVID-19, enrolled during active disease. Both conserved end residues are trimmed from each CDR3. Clone size is shown for a subset of rows, as once, few, many or a class of expanded clone.

clone_size v_call cdr3_aa
- TRBV4-3 ASSQDIGRSYEQY
- TRBV20-1 SATGDNEQF
- TRBV28 ASTGGRGYGYT
- TRBV5-1 ASSLEGRDYGYT
- TRBV2 ASSPERTGNTEAF
once TRBV5-6 ASSRAGRVAGYT
- TRBV11-3 ASSLSGGTDTQY
- TRBV18 ASSPQQGATGELF
- TRBV2 ASSPQGSGELF
- TRBV29-1 SVLLQGALEEQY
once TRBV7-9 ASSLEGAGSPLH
- TRBV18 ASSRTLPSGNTIY
- TRBV24-1 ATSDGKGGTYGYT
- TRBV6-5 ASSSTTGQNTEAF
- TRBV7-9 ASSRPGTGTETQY
- TRBV28 ASSSGTGVYGYT
- TRBV7-2 ASSPGGGPQPQH
- TRBV6-1 ASSPRQGASYEQY
- TRBV19 ASRPRDSGGFSNQPQH
- TRBV30 AWRLGASSSEQY
few TRBV6-2/TRBV6-3 ASSATAGSMRGYT
once TRBV18 ASSRGSTGLNRYGYT
- TRBV7-9 ASSPTGALETQY